What follows is one T cell receptor (beta chain) and its context. Its antigen is unknown. This CDR3 has 14 amino acids. Trimming removed 3 bases from V and 1 base from J, with 8 bases in between. CDR1 SGHTA and CDR2 FQGTGA come from the germline V gene. Assay used: immunoSEQ multiplex PCR; TCRdb lists only in-frame clones, some missing. Among 99,000 or so clones listed, around nine tenths were seen once. This sample was included in a study of T cell responses to AZD1222 COVID-19 vaccine. Study-level findings and limits: Dominant at 160-218 and 743-854, vaccine-associated CD4 TCRs also spanned spike. Donors were chiefly white British, with a greater number of females, and clonal diversity was perhaps underestimated.

This material consisted of peripheral blood, taken 28 days after the second dose of the MenACWY control vaccine. The sequence derives from an adult who received the MenACWY meningococcal vaccine as a control. The chain couples TRBV7-3 to TRBJ2-3, with D possibly TRBD1 on 5 matching bases. The CDR3 spells CASSFSGRTDTQYF. The DNA of the CDR3 is TGTGCCAGCAGCTTCTCAGGGCGCACAGATACGCAGTATTTT.